This TCR beta chain was documented in a study of T cells in Graves' hyperthyroidism and ophthalmopathy. Study at large: The authors collected peripheral blood at initial diagnosis, before any treatment.

Ophthalmopathy patients had moderate-to-severe active disease, CAS ≥3, NOSPECS ≥4, and disease duration under 3 months. Source material for PBMCs was over 8 ml fresh peripheral blood. RNA transcripts gave rise to amplified TCR beta CDR3 regions. RT-PCR in the first round (using the HTBI primer set) targeted the TCR CDR3. TCRdb re-called the multiplex PCR reads with MiXCR, one entry per CDR3 protein. The sample holds roughly 350,000 distinct CDR3 sequences, 14% seen once. CDR3 size: 13 residues. The germline CDR1 and CDR2 sequences are LGHDT and YNNKEL (reference sequence). V was cut by 3 bases and J by 6 bases, with 12 bases left in between.

The chain carries TRBV3-1 and TRBJ2-7, with D tentatively TRBD1 (6 bases). The sequence was collected from a woman in her twenties or thirties with Graves' ophthalmopathy. The sequenced material came from blood. The CDR3: CASSQSQGFEQYF. The CDR3 coding sequence is TGTGCCAGCAGCCAGTCACAGGGCTTCGAGCAGTACTTC.